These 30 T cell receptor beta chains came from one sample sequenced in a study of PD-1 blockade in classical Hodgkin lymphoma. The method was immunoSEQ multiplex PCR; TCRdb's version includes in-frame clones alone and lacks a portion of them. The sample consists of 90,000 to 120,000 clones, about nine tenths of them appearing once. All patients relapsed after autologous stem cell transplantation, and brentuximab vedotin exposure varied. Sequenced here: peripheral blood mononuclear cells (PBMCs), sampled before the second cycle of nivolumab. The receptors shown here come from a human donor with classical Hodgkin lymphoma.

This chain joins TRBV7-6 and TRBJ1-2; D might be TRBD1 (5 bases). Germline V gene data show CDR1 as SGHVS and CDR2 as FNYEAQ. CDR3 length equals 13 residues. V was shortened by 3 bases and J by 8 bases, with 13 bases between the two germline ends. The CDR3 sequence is CASSLGERAGYTF. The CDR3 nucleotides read TGTGCCAGCAGCTTGGGGGAGAGGGCCGGCTACACCTTC. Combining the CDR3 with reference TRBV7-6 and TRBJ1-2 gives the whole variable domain GAGVSQSPRYKVTKRGQDVALRCDPISGHVSLYWYRQALGQGPEFLTYFNYEAQQDKSGLPNDRFSAERPEGSISTLTIQRTEQRDSAMYRCASSLGERAGYTFGSGTRLTVV.

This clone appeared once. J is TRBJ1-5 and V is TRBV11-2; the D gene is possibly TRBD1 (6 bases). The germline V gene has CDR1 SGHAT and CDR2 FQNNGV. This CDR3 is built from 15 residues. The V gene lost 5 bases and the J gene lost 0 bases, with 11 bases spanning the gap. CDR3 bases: TGTGCCAGCAGCCCCCCACAGGGTAGCAATCAGCCCCAGCATTTT. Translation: CASSPPQGSNQPQHF.

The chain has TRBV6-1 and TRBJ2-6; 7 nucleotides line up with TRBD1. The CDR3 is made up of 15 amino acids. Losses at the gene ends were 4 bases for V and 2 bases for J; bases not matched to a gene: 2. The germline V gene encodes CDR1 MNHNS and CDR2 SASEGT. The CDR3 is CASSVQGTGANVLTF. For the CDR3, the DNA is TGTGCCAGCAGTGTACAGGGGACTGGGGCCAACGTCCTGACTTTC.

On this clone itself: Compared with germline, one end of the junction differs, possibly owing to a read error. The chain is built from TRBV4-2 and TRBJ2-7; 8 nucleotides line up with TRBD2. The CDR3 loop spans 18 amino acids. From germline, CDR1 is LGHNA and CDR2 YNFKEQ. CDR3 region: CASSRAGGRQVASYEQYF. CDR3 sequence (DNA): TGTGCCAGCAGCCGGGCGGGAGGCAGACAGGTAGCCTCCTATGAGCAGTACTTC.

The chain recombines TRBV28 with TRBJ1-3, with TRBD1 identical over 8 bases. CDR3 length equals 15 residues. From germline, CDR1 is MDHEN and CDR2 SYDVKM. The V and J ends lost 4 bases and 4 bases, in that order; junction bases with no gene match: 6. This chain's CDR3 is CASSSAGTGGNTIYF. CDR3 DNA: TGTGCCAGCAGTTCCGCGGGGACAGGAGGAAACACCATATATTTT.

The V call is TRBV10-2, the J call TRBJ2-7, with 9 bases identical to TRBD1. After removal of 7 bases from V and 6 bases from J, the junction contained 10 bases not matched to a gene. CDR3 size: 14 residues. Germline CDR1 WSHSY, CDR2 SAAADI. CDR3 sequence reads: CASMKDRGLVEQYF. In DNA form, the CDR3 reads TGCGCCAGCATGAAGGACAGGGGTTTGGTCGAGCAGTACTTC.

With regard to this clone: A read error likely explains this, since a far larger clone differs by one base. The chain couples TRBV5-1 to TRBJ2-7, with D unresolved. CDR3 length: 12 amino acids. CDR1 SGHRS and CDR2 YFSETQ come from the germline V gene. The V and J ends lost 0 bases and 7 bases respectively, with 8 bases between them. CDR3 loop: CASSLDSAEQYF. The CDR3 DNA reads TGCGCCAGCAGCTTGGATTCTGCAGAGCAGTACTTC. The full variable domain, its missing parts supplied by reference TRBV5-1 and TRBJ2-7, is KAGVTQTPRYLIKTRGQQVTLSCSPISGHRSVSWYQQTPGQGLQFLFEYFSETQRNKGNFPGRFSGRQFSNSRSEMNVSTLELGDSALYLCASSLDSAEQYFGPGTRLTVT.

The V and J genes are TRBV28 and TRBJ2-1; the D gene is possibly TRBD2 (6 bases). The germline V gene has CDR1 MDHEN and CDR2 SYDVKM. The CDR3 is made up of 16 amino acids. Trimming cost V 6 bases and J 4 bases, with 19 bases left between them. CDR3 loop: CASSPALARGYNEQFF. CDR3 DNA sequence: TGTGCCAGCAGCCCCGCCCTAGCGCGAGGATACAATGAGCAGTTCTTC.

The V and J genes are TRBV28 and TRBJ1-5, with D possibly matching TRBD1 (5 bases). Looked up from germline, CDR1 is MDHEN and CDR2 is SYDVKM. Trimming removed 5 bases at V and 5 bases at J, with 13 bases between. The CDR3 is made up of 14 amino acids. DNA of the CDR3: TGTGCCAGCAGTGGGACGATATCAGATCAGCCCCAGCATTTT. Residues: CASSGTISDQPQHF.

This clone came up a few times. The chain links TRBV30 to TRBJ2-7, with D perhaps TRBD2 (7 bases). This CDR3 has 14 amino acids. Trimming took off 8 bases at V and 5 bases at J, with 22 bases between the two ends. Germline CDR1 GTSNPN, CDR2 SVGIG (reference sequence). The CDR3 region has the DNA TGTGCCGGAGGGGGGGCAGGGTGGTCCCACGAGCAGTACTTC. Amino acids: CAGGGAGWSHEQYF.

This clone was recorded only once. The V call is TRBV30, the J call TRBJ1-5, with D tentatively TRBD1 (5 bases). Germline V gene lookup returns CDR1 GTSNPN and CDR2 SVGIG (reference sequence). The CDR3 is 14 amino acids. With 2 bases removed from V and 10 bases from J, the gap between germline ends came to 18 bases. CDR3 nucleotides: TGTGCCTGGAGTTCAGCGGGGGTCTCCTTCCCCCAGCATTTT. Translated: CAWSSAGVSFPQHF. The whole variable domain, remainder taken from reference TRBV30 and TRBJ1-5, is SQTIHQWPATLVQPVGSPLSLECTVEGTSNPNLYWYRQAAGRGLQLLFYSVGIGQISSEVPQNLSASRPQDRQFILSSKKLLLSDSGFYLCAWSSAGVSFPQHFGDGTRLSIL.

CDR3 amino acids: CAWSRLPQGATEAFF. The CDR3 region has the DNA TGTGCCTGGAGTCGGTTGCCTCAGGGGGCCACTGAAGCTTTCTTT. V and J are TRBV30 and TRBJ1-1; 8 bases are a match to TRBD1. Germline V gives CDR1 GTSNPN, CDR2 SVGIG (reference sequence). The ends lost 2 bases at V and 4 bases at J; junction bases unmatched: 9. The CDR3 runs to 15 residues.

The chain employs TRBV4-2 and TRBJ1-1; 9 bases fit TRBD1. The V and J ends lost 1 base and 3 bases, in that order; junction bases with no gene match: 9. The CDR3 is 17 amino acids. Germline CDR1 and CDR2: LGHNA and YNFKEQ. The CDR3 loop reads CASSQAGQGIFYTEAFF. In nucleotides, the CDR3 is TGTGCCAGCAGCCAAGCCGGACAGGGGATTTTCTACACTGAAGCTTTCTTT.

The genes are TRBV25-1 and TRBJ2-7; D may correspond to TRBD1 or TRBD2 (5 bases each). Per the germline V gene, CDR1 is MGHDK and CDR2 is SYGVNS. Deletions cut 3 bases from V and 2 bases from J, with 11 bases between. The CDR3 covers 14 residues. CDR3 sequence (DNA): TGTGCCAGCAGTGAGGCTGGGACGCCCTACGAGCAGTACTTC. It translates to CASSEAGTPYEQYF.

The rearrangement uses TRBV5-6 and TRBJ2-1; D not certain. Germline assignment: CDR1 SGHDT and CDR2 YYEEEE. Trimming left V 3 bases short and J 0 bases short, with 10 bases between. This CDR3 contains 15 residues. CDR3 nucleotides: TGTGCCAGCAGCTACCTTCAACGCTCCTACAATGAGCAGTTCTTC. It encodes CASSYLQRSYNEQFF.

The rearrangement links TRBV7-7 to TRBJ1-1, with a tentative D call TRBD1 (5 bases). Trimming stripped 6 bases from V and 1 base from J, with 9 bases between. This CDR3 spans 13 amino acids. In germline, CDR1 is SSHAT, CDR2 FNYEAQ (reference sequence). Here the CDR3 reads CASSPQENTEAFF. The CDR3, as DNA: TGTGCCAGCAGTCCACAGGAGAACACTGAAGCTTTCTTT.

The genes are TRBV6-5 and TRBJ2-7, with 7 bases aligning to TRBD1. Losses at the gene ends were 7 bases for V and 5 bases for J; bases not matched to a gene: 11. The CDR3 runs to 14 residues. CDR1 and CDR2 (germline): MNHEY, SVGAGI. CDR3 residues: CASKTTTGDDEQYF. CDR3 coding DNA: TGTGCCAGCAAAACGACTACAGGGGACGACGAGCAGTACTTC.

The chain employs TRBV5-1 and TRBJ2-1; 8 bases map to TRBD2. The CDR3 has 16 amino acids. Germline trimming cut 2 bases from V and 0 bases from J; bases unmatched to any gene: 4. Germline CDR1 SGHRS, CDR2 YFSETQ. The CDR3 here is CASSLTSGSSYNEQFF. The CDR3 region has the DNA TGCGCCAGCAGCTTAACCAGCGGGAGCTCCTACAATGAGCAGTTCTTC.

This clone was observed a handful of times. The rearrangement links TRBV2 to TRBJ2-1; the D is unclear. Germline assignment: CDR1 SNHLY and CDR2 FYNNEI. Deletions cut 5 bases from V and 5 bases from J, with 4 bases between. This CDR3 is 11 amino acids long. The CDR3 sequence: CASSRDNEQFF. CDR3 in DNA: TGTGCCAGCAGTAGAGACAATGAGCAGTTCTTC.

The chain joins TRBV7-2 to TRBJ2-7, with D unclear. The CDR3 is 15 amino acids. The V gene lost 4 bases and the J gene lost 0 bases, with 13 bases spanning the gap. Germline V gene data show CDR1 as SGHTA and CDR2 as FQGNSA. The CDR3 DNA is TGTGCCAGCAGCTCGCAGCCCAGCAGCTCCTACGAGCAGTACTTC. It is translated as CASSSQPSSSYEQYF.

The CDR3 region is CASSRDTNEKLFF. The DNA of the CDR3 is TGTGCCAGCAGCCGGGACACCAATGAAAAACTGTTTTTT. The rearrangement links TRBV7-9 to TRBJ1-4; TRBD1 is a possible D gene (6 bases). Germline V lookup: CDR1 SEHNR, CDR2 FQNEAQ (reference sequence). This CDR3 region has 13 residues. Trimming cost V 5 bases and J 5 bases, with 9 bases left between them.

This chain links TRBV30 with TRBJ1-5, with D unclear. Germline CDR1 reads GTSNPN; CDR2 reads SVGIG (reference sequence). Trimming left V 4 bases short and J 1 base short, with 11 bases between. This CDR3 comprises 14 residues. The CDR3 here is CAWNGYGSNQPQHF. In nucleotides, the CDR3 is TGTGCCTGGAACGGATACGGGAGCAATCAGCCCCAGCATTTT.

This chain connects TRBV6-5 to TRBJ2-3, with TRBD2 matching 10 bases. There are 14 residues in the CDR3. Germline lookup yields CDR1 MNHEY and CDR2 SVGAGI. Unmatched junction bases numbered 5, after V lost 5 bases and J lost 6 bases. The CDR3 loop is CASSVLAGYDTQYF. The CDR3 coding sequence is TGTGCCAGCAGTGTACTAGCGGGGTATGATACGCAGTATTTT.

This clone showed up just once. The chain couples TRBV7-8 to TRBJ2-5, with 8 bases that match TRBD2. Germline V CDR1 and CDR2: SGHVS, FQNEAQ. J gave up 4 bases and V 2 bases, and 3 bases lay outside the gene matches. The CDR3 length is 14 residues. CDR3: CASSLFGRGETQYF. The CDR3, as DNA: TGTGCCAGCAGCTTATTCGGGAGGGGAGAGACCCAGTACTTC.

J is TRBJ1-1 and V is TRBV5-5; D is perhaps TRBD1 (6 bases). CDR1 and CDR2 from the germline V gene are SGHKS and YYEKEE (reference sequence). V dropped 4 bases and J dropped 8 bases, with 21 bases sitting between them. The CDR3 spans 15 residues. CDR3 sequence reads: CASSPEGGIGSEAFF. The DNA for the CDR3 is TGTGCCAGCAGCCCGGAGGGGGGAATCGGTTCGGAAGCTTTCTTT.

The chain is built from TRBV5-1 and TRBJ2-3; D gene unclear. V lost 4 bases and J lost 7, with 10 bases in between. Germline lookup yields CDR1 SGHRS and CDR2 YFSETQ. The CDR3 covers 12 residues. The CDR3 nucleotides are TGCGCCAGCAGCCCAGAAGGTAATACGCAGTATTTT. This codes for CASSPEGNTQYF.

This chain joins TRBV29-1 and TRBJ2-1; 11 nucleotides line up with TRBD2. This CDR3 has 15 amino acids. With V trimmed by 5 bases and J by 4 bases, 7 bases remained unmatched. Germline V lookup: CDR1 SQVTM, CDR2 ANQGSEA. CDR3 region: CSVPRLAGSYNEQFF. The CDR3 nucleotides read TGCAGCGTTCCTCGACTAGCGGGGTCATACAATGAGCAGTTCTTC.

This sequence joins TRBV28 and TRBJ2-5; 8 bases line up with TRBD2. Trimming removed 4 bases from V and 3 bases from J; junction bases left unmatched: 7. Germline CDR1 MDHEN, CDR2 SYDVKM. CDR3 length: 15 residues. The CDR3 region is CASSSSGGGKETQYF. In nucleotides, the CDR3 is TGTGCCAGCAGTTCCTCGGGAGGGGGTAAAGAGACCCAGTACTTC.

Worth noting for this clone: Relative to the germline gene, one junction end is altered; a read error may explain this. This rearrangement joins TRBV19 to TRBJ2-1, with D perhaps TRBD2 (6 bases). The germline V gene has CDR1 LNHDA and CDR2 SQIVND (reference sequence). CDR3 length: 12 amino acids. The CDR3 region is CASSYSGLYMLF. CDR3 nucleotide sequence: TGTGCCAGTAGTTACAGCGGGCTCTATATGCTCTTC.

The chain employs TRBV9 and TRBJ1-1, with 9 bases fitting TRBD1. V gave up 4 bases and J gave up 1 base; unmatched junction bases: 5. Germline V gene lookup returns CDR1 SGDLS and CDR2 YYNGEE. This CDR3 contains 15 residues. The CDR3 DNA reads TGTGCCAGCAGCTTCCGGACAGGGGCGAACACTGAAGCTTTCTTT. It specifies CASSFRTGANTEAFF.